These 29 T cell receptor beta chains share one sample of origin, sequenced in a study of graft-versus-host responses after intestinal transplantation. Measured with immunoSEQ multiplex PCR; TCRdb has only the in-frame clones, and not every one. Of about 5,000 clones in the sample, around 27% were seen once. Specimen: alloreactive CD4+ T cells from a mixed lymphocyte reaction culture, collected before transplantation. Specified subset: CFSE-low proliferating T cells sorted from approximately 6-day pre-transplant mixed lymphocyte reaction (GvH or HvG direction). Receptors originate from a human patient who was an organ donor for intestinal transplantation.

The V call is TRBV6-5, the J call TRBJ2-5; a weak D match, TRBD1 (5 bases). Germline CDR1 and CDR2: MNHEY and SVGAGI. This CDR3 spans 12 amino acids. V lost 2 bases and J lost 4, with 5 bases in between. The CDR3 protein is CASSYRGETQYF. In DNA, the CDR3 is TGTGCCAGCAGTTACAGGGGAGAGACCCAGTACTTC.

This clone appeared a few times. The chain employs TRBV7-9 and TRBJ1-4; the D gene is possibly TRBD1 (6 bases). Trimming shortened V by 0 bases and J by 6 bases, and 17 bases separated the two germline ends. Germline V CDR1 and CDR2: SEHNR, FQNEAQ (reference sequence). There are 17 residues in the CDR3. CDR3 nucleotide sequence: TGTGCCAGCAGCTTAGCCAAAACAGGGATAATGGATGAAAAACTGTTTTTT. Translating it yields CASSLAKTGIMDEKLFF.

Only a few counts were recorded for this clone. This chain uses TRBV9 with TRBJ1-2, with a weak D call TRBD1 (6 bases). This CDR3 has 15 amino acids. From germline, CDR1 is SGDLS and CDR2 YYNGEE. Trimming took off 2 bases at V and 6 bases at J, with 17 bases between the two ends. The CDR3 DNA reads as TGTGCCAGCAGCGTCCGTACTACAGGGCGCGATGGCTACACCTTC. Amino acid sequence: CASSVRTTGRDGYTF.

To note about this clone: A much larger clone sits a single nucleotide away, making a read error possible. The chain joins TRBV7-2 to TRBJ2-3, with TRBD2 matching over 8 bases. The CDR3 covers 17 residues. Germline V gene sequence: CDR1 SGHTA, CDR2 FQGNSA. The CDR3 here is CASSLGGLAGYTDTLYF. CDR3 in DNA: TGTGCCAGCAGCTTAGGAGGCTTAGCGGGGTACACAGATACGCTGTATTTT.

This clone has more than one count but fewer than ten. V and J are TRBV25-1 and TRBJ2-3, with D unclear. There are 12 residues in the CDR3. Deletions cut 4 bases from V and 0 bases from J, with 2 bases between. Per germline, CDR1 MGHDK and CDR2 SYGVNS. As DNA, the CDR3 is TGTGCCAGCAGTGTCAGCACAGATACGCAGTATTTT. Amino acids: CASSVSTDTQYF.

Comment on this clone: This may come from a read error, since a much larger clone is one base off. The rearrangement links TRBV18 to TRBJ2-7; D is uncertain. Looked up from germline, CDR1 is KGHSH and CDR2 is LQKENI. This CDR3 has 12 amino acids. The V end lost 5 bases, the J end lost 6 bases, and 11 bases lay between the germline ends. In nucleotides, the CDR3 is TGTGCCAGCTCATCGTCACGGGTCGAGCAGTACTTC. As protein: CASSSSRVEQYF.

This clone is categorized as medium-sized. The genes are TRBV10-3 and TRBJ2-2; a weak D match, TRBD2 (6 bases). Trimming removed 0 bases at V and 4 bases at J, with 6 bases between. Per the germline V gene, CDR1 is ENHRY and CDR2 is SYGVKD. The CDR3 extends over 14 amino acids. This chain's CDR3 is CAISESGGTGELFF. In DNA form, the CDR3 reads TGTGCCATCAGTGAGTCGGGGGGCACCGGGGAGCTGTTTTTT.

The rearrangement links TRBV19 to TRBJ2-5; 12 bases line up with TRBD1. V shed 2 bases and J 4 bases; nucleotides not matched to a gene: 5. CDR1 is LNHDA, CDR2 SQIVND, per germline (reference sequence). CDR3 length: 16 residues. CDR3 DNA sequence: TGTGCCAGTAGTATAAGGGGGACAGGGGGCGGAGAGACCCAGTACTTC. Translation gives CASSIRGTGGGETQYF.

CDR3 residues: CATSRSGWGTDTQYF. The CDR3 bases are TGTGCCACCAGCAGGAGCGGGTGGGGCACAGATACGCAGTATTTT. The rearrangement links TRBV15 to TRBJ2-3, with D tentatively TRBD2 (6 bases). CDR1 and CDR2 (germline): LNHNV, YYDKDF (reference sequence). This CDR3 contains 15 residues. The germline V and J ends were trimmed by 3 bases and 1 base, with 11 bases remaining between them.

The genes are TRBV6-6 and TRBJ1-1; D is perhaps TRBD1 (5 bases). The CDR3 is made up of 13 amino acids. The V end lost 2 bases, the J end lost 7 bases, and 11 bases lay between the germline ends. CDR1 is MNHNY, CDR2 SVGAGI, per germline (reference sequence). CDR3: CASSYGRGGEAFF. For the CDR3, the DNA is TGTGCCAGCAGTTACGGGAGGGGAGGTGAAGCTTTCTTT.

Within the sample, this clone is medium-sized. This chain uses TRBV7-2 with TRBJ1-4; D perhaps matches TRBD1 (6 bases). Germline CDR1 is SGHTA and CDR2 is FQGNSA. V lost 4 bases to trimming and J lost 0 bases, with 6 bases between them. The CDR3 length is 14 residues. The CDR3 region is CASSWTATNEKLFF. CDR3 coding DNA: TGTGCCAGCAGCTGGACAGCAACTAATGAAAAACTGTTTTTT.

By frequency in the sample, this clone is medium-sized. The CDR3 sequence is CASSPGTGGNTIYF. CDR3 nucleotide sequence: TGCGCCAGCAGCCCCGGGACAGGGGGAAACACCATATATTTT. The V gene is TRBV4-1, the J gene TRBJ1-3; 9 bases are shared with TRBD1. V shed 4 bases, J shed 4 bases, and the junction held 2 bases outside the gene matches. This CDR3 has 14 amino acids. Germline CDR1 and CDR2: MGHRA and YSYEKL.

This clone showed up just a few times. The rearrangement joins TRBV5-4 to TRBJ1-3, with 8 nucleotides matching TRBD1. CDR3 length equals 14 residues. The germline V gene encodes CDR1 SGHNT and CDR2 YYREEE (reference sequence). The V gene end was trimmed by 2 bases and the J gene end by 4 bases; junction bases not matched to a gene: 2. The CDR3 sequence: CASSFRDRGNTIYF. CDR3 nucleotide sequence: TGTGCCAGCAGCTTCCGGGACAGGGGAAACACCATATATTTT.

Written as DNA, the CDR3 is TGTGCCAGCGGGGGACAGGTCAACTATGGCTACACCTTC. Residues: CASGGQVNYGYTF. This chain joins TRBV6-1 and TRBJ1-2, with TRBD1 identical over 8 bases. The germline V gene encodes CDR1 MNHNS and CDR2 SASEGT. Trimming cost V 8 bases and J 2 bases; bases outside gene matches: 4. This CDR3 spans 13 amino acids.

By share, this clone counts as medium-sized. The V gene is TRBV5-6, the J gene TRBJ2-3; D might be TRBD1 (5 bases). The ends were cut back, 2 bases at V and 4 bases at J, with 8 bases in the middle. Germline V gene data show CDR1 as SGHDT and CDR2 as YYEEEE. This CDR3 comprises 13 residues. Here the CDR3 DNA reads TGTGCCAGCAGCTTAGGGGCCGCAGATACGCAGTATTTT. Translated, it gives CASSLGAADTQYF.

In its sample, this clone is medium-sized. The CDR3 loop is CAWGPDYNTEAFF. The CDR3 bases are TGTGCCTGGGGGCCGGATTACAACACTGAAGCTTTCTTT. This chain links TRBV30 with TRBJ1-1, with D hard to call. The CDR3 runs 13 residues. Germline assignment: CDR1 GTSNPN and CDR2 SVGIG (reference sequence). The V gene lost 5 bases and the J gene lost 2 bases, with 12 bases spanning the gap.

Comments on this clone: This may be a read error: a much more frequent sequence differs by one nucleotide. At the DNA level, this CDR3 is encoded by other sequences in the same sample as well. This sequence joins TRBV30 and TRBJ2-3, with no clear D. This CDR3 has 15 residues. Germline V lookup: CDR1 GTSNPN, CDR2 SVGIG (reference sequence). V was pared by 2 bases and J by 0 bases, with 12 bases between. CDR3 in amino acids: CAWSQEKGSTDTQYF. CDR3 sequence (DNA): TGTGCCTGGAGTCAGGAAAAGGGTAGCACAGATACGCAGTATTTT.

Only a few counts were recorded for this clone. The chain links TRBV9 to TRBJ2-1, with 7 bases fitting TRBD2. CDR1 and CDR2 from the germline V gene are SGDLS and YYNGEE. The CDR3 contains 14 residues. J gave up 9 bases and V 0 bases, and 6 bases lay outside the gene matches. This chain's CDR3 is CASSVASPGGEQFF. CDR3 DNA: TGTGCCAGCAGCGTAGCTAGTCCGGGAGGTGAGCAGTTCTTC.

The chain has TRBV5-1 and TRBJ1-2; D is ambiguous. This CDR3 contains 14 residues. Germline CDR1 reads SGHRS; CDR2 reads YFSETQ. V shed 4 bases and J shed 0 bases, with 10 bases lying between them. The CDR3 loop is CASSPHAANYGYTF. CDR3 bases: TGCGCCAGCAGCCCCCATGCAGCTAACTATGGCTACACCTTC.

J is TRBJ1-2 and V is TRBV4-1; the D gene is possibly TRBD1 (6 bases). Germline loops: CDR1 MGHRA, CDR2 YSYEKL. Between the trimmed V and J ends, which lost 4 bases and 2 bases, there was a span of 11 bases. The CDR3 totals 14 residues. CDR3 sequence (DNA): TGCGCCAGCAGCCGAGGACAGCAAAACTATGGCTACACCTTC. Protein: CASSRGQQNYGYTF.

CDR3 nucleotides: TGTGCCAGCAGCAAGGGGGCGCGGGACACTGAAGCTTTCTTT. Translated, it gives CASSKGARDTEAFF. This chain connects TRBV2 to TRBJ1-1; TRBD1 agrees at 7 bases. This CDR3 is 14 amino acids long. The V segment lost 6 bases and the J segment 3 bases; nucleotides outside the gene matches: 7. CDR1 SNHLY and CDR2 FYNNEI come from the germline V gene. The full variable domain, with the rest looked up from reference TRBV2 and TRBJ1-1, is EPEVTQTPSHQVTQMGQEVILRCVPISNHLYFYWYRQILGQKVEFLVSFYNNEISEKSEIFDDQFSVERPDGSNFTLKIRSTKLEDSAMYFCASSKGARDTEAFFGQGTRLTVV.

The rearrangement joins TRBV2 to TRBJ2-7, with a possible D match to TRBD2 (5 bases). Germline V gene sequence: CDR1 SNHLY, CDR2 FYNNEI. V was cut by 7 bases and J by 3 bases, with 10 bases left in between. This CDR3 is 12 amino acids long. As DNA, the CDR3 is TGTGCCAGCACCGGGAAAAACTACGAGCAGTACTTC. Translation gives CASTGKNYEQYF.

This chain links TRBV5-8 with TRBJ2-3; 7 bases are a match to TRBD1. V shed 2 bases, J shed 2 bases, and the junction held 8 bases outside the gene matches. This CDR3 has 16 residues. From germline, CDR1 is SGHTS and CDR2 YDEGEE. Here the CDR3 reads CASSFLQGTYTDTQYF. CDR3 bases: TGTGCCAGCAGCTTCTTACAGGGGACCTACACAGATACGCAGTATTTT. The full variable domain, with the rest looked up from reference TRBV5-8 and TRBJ2-3, is EAGVTQSPTHLIKTRGQQATLRCSPISGHTSVYWYQQALGLGLQFLLWYDEGEERNRGNFPPRFSGRQFPNYSSELNVNALELEDSALYLCASSFLQGTYTDTQYFGPGTRLTVL.

The chain recombines TRBV5-5 with TRBJ2-3; the D is unclear. Germline V CDR1 and CDR2: SGHKS, YYEKEE (reference sequence). There are 14 residues in the CDR3. The V end lost 5 bases, the J end lost 6 bases, and 16 bases lay between the germline ends. The CDR3 region is CASRSWVTRDTQYF. The CDR3 coding sequence is TGTGCCAGCAGGAGTTGGGTAACGAGGGATACGCAGTATTTT.

The CDR3, as DNA: TGTGCCAGCAGCGTCCGTGCGGGCTCGGCACAAGAGACCCAGTACTTC. Encoded protein: CASSVRAGSAQETQYF. The chain carries TRBV9 and TRBJ2-5; possibly TRBD2 for D (5 bases). The CDR3 is 16 amino acids. Germline V lookup: CDR1 SGDLS, CDR2 YYNGEE. V lost 2 bases and J lost 2, with 16 bases in between.

The chain carries TRBV30 and TRBJ2-3; D possibly corresponds to TRBD2 (6 bases). The CDR3 runs to 12 residues. CDR1 is GTSNPN and CDR2 is SVGIG in the germline V gene (reference sequence). This CDR3 is CALAARTDTQYF. The CDR3, as DNA: TGTGCATTAGCGGCTCGCACAGATACGCAGTATTTT.

This chain joins TRBV20-1 and TRBJ2-3; D gene uncertain. CDR3 length: 10 residues. Germline V gene data show CDR1 as DFQATT and CDR2 as SNEGSKA (reference sequence). Deletions cut 2 bases from V and 3 bases from J, with 0 bases between. As DNA, the CDR3 is TGCAGTGCTAGAACAGATACGCAGTATTTT. Residues: CSARTDTQYF.

Notes on this clone: A much larger clone sits a single nucleotide away, making a read error possible. Other DNA sequences within the sample encode an identical CDR3. This rearrangement joins TRBV13 to TRBJ2-5; D possibly corresponds to TRBD2 (7 bases). This CDR3 has 16 residues. V was trimmed by 1 base and J by 5 bases, leaving 17 bases between them. The germline V gene encodes CDR1 PRHDT and CDR2 FYEKMQ (reference sequence). Here the CDR3 DNA reads TGTGCCAGCAGCTTAGTCGGACGGGGGGCGCGGGAGACCCAGTACTTC. Its translation: CASSLVGRGARETQYF.

The chain links TRBV4-2 to TRBJ1-1; 8 nucleotides agree with TRBD1. The V segment lost 6 bases and the J segment 4 bases; nucleotides outside the gene matches: 10. The CDR3 contains 15 residues. Germline CDR1 reads LGHNA; CDR2 reads YNFKEQ. The CDR3: CASSPGQGGPTEAFF. The CDR3, as DNA: TGTGCCAGCAGTCCAGGACAGGGAGGTCCCACTGAAGCTTTCTTT.